This section outlines one TCR beta chain sequence together with its context. Antigen unknown. Repertoires were generated with immunoSEQ multiplex PCR, while TCRdb's copy carries only in-frame clones and drops some. The table records approximately 180,000 clones, about 93% of them present only once. These data originate in a study of T cell responses to AZD1222 COVID-19 vaccine. Study outcomes and limitations: Rises in breadth and depth of Spike-specific TCRs came after two AZD1222 doses.

This CDR3 contains 13 residues. Trimming cost V 5 bases and J 3 bases; bases outside gene matches: 4. Material: peripheral blood, obtained 28 days after the second dose of the MenACWY control vaccine. The clonotype was recovered from an adult who received the MenACWY meningococcal vaccine as a control. This chain joins TRBV12-3 or TRBV12-4 and TRBJ2-7; 7 bases are a match to TRBD2. CDR3 DNA: TGTGCCAGCAGTATCGGGGAGGGCTACGAGCAGTACTTC. This codes for CASSIGEGYEQYF.